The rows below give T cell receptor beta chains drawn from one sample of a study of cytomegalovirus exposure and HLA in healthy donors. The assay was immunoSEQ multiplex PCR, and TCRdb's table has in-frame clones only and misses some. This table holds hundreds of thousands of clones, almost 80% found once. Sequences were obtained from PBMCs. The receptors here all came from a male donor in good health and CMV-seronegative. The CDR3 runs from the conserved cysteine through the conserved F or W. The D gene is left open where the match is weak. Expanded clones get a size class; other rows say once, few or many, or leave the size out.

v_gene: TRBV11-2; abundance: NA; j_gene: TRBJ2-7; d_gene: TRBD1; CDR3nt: TGTGCCAGCAGCTCCTACAGGGGTGGGAGCTCCTACGAGCAGTACTTC; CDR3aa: CASSSYRGGSSYEQYF
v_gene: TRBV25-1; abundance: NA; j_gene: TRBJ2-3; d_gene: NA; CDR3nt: TGTGCCAGCTTGGACAGAGTGGGTACGCAGTATTTT; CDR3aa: CASLDRVGTQYF
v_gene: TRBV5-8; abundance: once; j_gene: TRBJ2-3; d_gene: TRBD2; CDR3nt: TGTGCCAGCAGCTCCCCCGGGACTAGCCGGGCGGATACGCAGTATTTT; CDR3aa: CASSSPGTSRADTQYF
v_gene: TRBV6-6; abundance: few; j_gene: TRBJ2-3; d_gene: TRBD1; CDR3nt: TGTGCCAGCAGTCCAACAGGGGGTGTCTTAGATACGCAGTATTTT; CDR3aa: CASSPTGGVLDTQYF
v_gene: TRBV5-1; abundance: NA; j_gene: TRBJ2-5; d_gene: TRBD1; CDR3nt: TGCGCCAGCAGCGTAGACAGGGCCCAAGAGACCCAGTACTTC; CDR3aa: CASSVDRAQETQYF
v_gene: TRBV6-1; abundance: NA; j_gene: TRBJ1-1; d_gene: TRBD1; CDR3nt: TGTGCCAGCAGGACAGGACAGGGGACCACTGAAGCTTTCTTT; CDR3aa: CASRTGQGTTEAFF
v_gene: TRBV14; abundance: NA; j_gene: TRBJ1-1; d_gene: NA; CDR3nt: TGTGCCAGCAGCCAAGAGATCCAGGGTTGGGACACTGAAGCTTTCTTT; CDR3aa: CASSQEIQGWDTEAFF
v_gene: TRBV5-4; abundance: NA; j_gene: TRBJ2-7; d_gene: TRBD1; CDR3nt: TGTGCCAGCAGCCCGCGCCAGGGGGCGTACGAGCAGTACTTC; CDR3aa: CASSPRQGAYEQYF
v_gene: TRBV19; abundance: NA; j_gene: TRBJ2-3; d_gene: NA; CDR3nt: TGTGCCAGTACGGCGAGAGGGCCAAGCACAGATACGCAGTATTTT; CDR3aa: CASTARGPSTDTQYF
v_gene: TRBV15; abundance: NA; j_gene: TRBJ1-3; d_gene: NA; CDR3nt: TGTGCCACCAGCAGAGATCTAGGAGGCCACTCTGGAAACACCATATATTTT; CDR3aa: CATSRDLGGHSGNTIYF
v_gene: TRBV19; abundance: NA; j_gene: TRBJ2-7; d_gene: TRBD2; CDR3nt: TGTGCCAGTAGTCCTACTAGCGGGGCCTACGAGCAGTACTTC; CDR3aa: CASSPTSGAYEQYF
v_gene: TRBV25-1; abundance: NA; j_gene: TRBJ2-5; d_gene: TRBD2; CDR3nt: TGTGCCAGCAGTAGTAGGACTAGCGGTCAGGAGACCCAGTACTTC; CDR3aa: CASSSRTSGQETQYF
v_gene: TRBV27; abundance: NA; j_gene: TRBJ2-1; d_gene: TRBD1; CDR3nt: TGTGCCAGCAGTTTAAAAGGGGGCAACCTGAATGAGCAGTTCTTC; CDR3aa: CASSLKGGNLNEQFF
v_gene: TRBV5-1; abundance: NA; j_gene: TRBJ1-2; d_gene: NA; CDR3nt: TGCGCCAGCAGCCCCCGGACAGCCTTAAACTATGGCTACACCTTC; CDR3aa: CASSPRTALNYGYTF
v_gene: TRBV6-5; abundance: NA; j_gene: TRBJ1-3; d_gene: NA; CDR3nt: TGTGCCACCGGGGGGGGAAACACCATATATTTT; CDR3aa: CATGGGNTIYF
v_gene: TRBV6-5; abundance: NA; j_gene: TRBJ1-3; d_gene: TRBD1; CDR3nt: TGTGCCAGCAGCTCGACAGGGACTGGAAACACCATATATTTT; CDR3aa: CASSSTGTGNTIYF
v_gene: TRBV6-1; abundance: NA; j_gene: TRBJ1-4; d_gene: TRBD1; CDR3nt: TGTGCCAGCAGTGGTCGGGGGACAGGGAAAGAAAAACTGTTTTTT; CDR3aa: CASSGRGTGKEKLFF
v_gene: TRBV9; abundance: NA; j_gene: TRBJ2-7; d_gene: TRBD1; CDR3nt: TGTGCCAGCAGCGAGGGACAGGGTTTGAGCTACGAGCAGTACTTC; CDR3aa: CASSEGQGLSYEQYF
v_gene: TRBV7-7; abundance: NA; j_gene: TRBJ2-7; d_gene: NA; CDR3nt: TGTGCCAGCAGCTTAGCCGGGGGAGCGGCCTACGAGCAGTACTTC; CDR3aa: CASSLAGGAAYEQYF
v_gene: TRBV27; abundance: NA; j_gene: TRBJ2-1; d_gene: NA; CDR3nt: TGTGCCAGCAGTCCCCTCAAACTAGAATTCCACAATGAGCAGTTCTTC; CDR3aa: CASSPLKLEFHNEQFF
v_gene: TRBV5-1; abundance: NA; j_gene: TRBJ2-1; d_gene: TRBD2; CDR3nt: TGCGCCAGCAGCTTGGGACTACTAGCGGGAAAGGGTGAGGACAATGAGCAGTTCTTC; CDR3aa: CASSLGLLAGKGEDNEQFF
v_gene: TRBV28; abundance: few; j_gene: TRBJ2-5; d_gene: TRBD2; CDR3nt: TGTGCCAGTATGGGGGGGTGGGAGACCCAGTACTTC; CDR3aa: CASMGGWETQYF
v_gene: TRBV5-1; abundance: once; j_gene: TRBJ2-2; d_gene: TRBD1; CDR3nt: TGCGCCAGCAGCCCACTCACAGGGGATACCGGGGAGCTGTTTTTT; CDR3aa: CASSPLTGDTGELFF
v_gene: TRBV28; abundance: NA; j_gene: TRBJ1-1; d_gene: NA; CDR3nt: TGTGCCAGCAGTTTAACCGGGCAGGGAACTGAAGCTTTCTTT; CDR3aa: CASSLTGQGTEAFF
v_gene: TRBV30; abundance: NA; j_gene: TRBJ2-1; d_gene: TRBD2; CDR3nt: TGTGCCTGGAGGCTAGCGGGAGATAAAAGCAACTGGGGAAGGGGGAGGAATGAGCAGTTCTTC; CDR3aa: CAWRLAGDKSNWGRGRNEQFF
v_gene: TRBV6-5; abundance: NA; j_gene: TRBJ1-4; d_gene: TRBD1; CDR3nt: TGTGCCAGCAGTTCTACCGGGACAGGGGGTGAAAAACTGTTTTTT; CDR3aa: CASSSTGTGGEKLFF
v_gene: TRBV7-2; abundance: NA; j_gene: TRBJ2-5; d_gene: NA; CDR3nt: TGTGCCAGCAGCTTGGGGGTCTCCGGGGGGACCCAGTACTTC; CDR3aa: CASSLGVSGGTQYF
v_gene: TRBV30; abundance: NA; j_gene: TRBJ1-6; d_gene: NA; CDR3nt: TGTGCCTGGACCGCGCGGGGTAATTCACCCCTCCACTTT; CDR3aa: CAWTARGNSPLHF
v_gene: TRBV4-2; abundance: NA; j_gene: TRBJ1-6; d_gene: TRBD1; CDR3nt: TGTGCCAGCAGCCTTTGGACAGGGGCTGATTCACCCCTCCACTTT; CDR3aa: CASSLWTGADSPLHF
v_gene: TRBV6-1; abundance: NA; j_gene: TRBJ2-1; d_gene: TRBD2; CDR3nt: TGTGCCAGCCAGCAGCGGGAGTCTTACAATGAGCAGTTCTTC; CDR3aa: CASQQRESYNEQFF
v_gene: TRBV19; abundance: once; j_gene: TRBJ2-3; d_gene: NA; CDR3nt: TGTGCCAGTGGATTTGAGTGGGAGTCGTCAGATACGCAGTATTTT; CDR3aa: CASGFEWESSDTQYF
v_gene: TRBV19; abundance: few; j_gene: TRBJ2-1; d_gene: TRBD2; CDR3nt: TGTGCCAGTACCAACAGCGGGAGGGGAGGCAATGAGCAGTTCTTC; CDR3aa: CASTNSGRGGNEQFF
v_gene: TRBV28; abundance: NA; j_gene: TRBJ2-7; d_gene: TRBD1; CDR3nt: TGTGCCAGCACTACTTCCGGGACAGGGTTACACGAGCAGTACTTC; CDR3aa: CASTTSGTGLHEQYF
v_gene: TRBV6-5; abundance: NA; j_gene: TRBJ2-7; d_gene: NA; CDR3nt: TGTGCCAGCAGCCTCAAGCCCTACGAGCAGTACTTC; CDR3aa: CASSLKPYEQYF
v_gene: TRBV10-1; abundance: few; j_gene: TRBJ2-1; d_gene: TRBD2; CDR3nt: TGCGCCAGCAGTGATGGGTCTAGCGGGATCAATGAGCAGTTCTTC; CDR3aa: CASSDGSSGINEQFF